The 16 T cell receptor beta chains given below trace back to one sample, sequenced in a study of CD8 T cells in ankylosing spondylitis. Using its own MiXCR run on the 5' RACE reads, TCRdb lists one record per CDR3 protein. The sample consists of 310,000 or so distinct CDR3 sequences, 20% of them appearing once. The sequencing input was blood, either unsorted or a sorted T cell fraction (not recorded which). These receptors came from a male donor with ankylosing spondylitis or in good health (not recorded which).

The chain couples TRBV13 to TRBJ1-2, with D perhaps TRBD1 (5 bases). V dropped 5 bases and J dropped 3 bases, with 10 bases sitting between them. The CDR3 has 13 residues. The germline V gene encodes CDR1 PRHDT and CDR2 FYEKMQ (reference sequence). CDR3 coding DNA: TGTGCCAGCAGCCTCAGGGAAGACTATGGCTACACCTTC. Its translation: CASSLREDYGYTF.

CDR3: CSVDDRGFMETQYF. The CDR3 DNA reads TGCAGCGTTGATGACAGGGGGTTCATGGAGACCCAGTACTTC. This chain uses TRBV29-1 with TRBJ2-5, with 9 bases lining up with TRBD1. This CDR3 region has 14 residues. Germline V gene data show CDR1 as SQVTM and CDR2 as ANQGSEA. Trimming removed 3 bases from V and 5 bases from J; junction bases left unmatched: 7.

The chain joins TRBV7-2 to TRBJ1-1, with a possible D match to TRBD1 (5 bases). The CDR3 contains 14 residues. Trimming removed 1 base from V and 3 bases from J, with 9 bases in between. Germline CDR1 is SGHTA and CDR2 is FQGNSA. The CDR3 sequence is CASSLVFRDTEAFF. The CDR3 bases are TGTGCCAGCAGCTTAGTCTTCAGGGACACTGAAGCTTTCTTT.

This clonotype was observed a handful of times. This rearrangement joins TRBV5-1 to TRBJ1-2; possible D gene TRBD1, 6 bases. This CDR3 spans 16 amino acids. Trimming removed 4 bases at V and 4 bases at J, with 20 bases between. Germline CDR1 and CDR2: SGHRS and YFSETQ. CDR3 nucleotides: TGCGCCAGCAGCACATCGGGACACCTTAATTCCTATGGCTACACCTTC. Translating it yields CASSTSGHLNSYGYTF.

V gene TRBV29-1 combines with J gene TRBJ2-1, with TRBD1 identical over 8 bases. CDR1 SQVTM and CDR2 ANQGSEA come from the germline V gene. After removal of 5 bases from V and 2 bases from J, the junction contained 5 bases not matched to a gene. The CDR3 runs to 14 residues. The chain's CDR3 is CSVLLDRAYNEQFF. For the CDR3, the DNA is TGCAGCGTTCTCCTGGACAGGGCCTACAATGAGCAGTTCTTC.

This clonotype was observed a few times. The rearrangement links TRBV15 to TRBJ2-1; 10 positions match TRBD1. V was pared by 6 bases and J by 5 bases, with 10 bases of the junction left unmatched. This CDR3 region has 16 residues. CDR1 LNHNV and CDR2 YYDKDF come from the germline V gene (reference sequence). CDR3 coding DNA: TGTGCCACCAGTCTAGGGAAGACAGGGGGCAACAATGAGCAGTTCTTC. Translation gives CATSLGKTGGNNEQFF.

This chain joins TRBV12-3 or TRBV12-4 and TRBJ2-1; the match to TRBD2 covers 13 bases. V lost 2 bases to trimming and J lost 13 bases; unmatched junction nucleotides: 11. The CDR3 sequence is 16 residues long. The CDR3 here is CASSLRGLAGERDQFF. CDR3 in DNA: TGTGCCAGCAGTTTAAGAGGACTAGCGGGGGAAAGAGACCAGTTCTTC.

The chain couples TRBV20-1 to TRBJ1-1, with 7 positions matching TRBD1. Germline V gene sequence: CDR1 DFQATT, CDR2 SNEGSKA (reference sequence). The CDR3 extends over 11 amino acids. After removal of 8 bases from V and 5 bases from J, the junction contained 5 bases not matched to a gene. The CDR3 DNA reads TGCAGTACGTCGACAGGGACTGAAGCTTTCTTT. Residues: CSTSTGTEAFF.

There are many counts of this clonotype. The chain combines TRBV29-1 with TRBJ2-1, with 7 bases matching TRBD2. J gave up 9 bases and V 4 bases, and 15 bases lay outside the gene matches. The CDR3 loop spans 15 amino acids. CDR1 and CDR2 (germline): SQVTM, ANQGSEA. The DNA for the CDR3 is TGCAGCGTTGGGGGACTAACTGGGAACCCAATTGAGCAGTTCTTC. Its translation is CSVGGLTGNPIEQFF.

In this sample, this clonotype turned up many times. The chain recombines TRBV5-1 with TRBJ2-2; D may be TRBD2 (7 bases). The CDR3 is 15 amino acids. Trimming pared 2 bases from V and 2 bases from J, leaving 10 bases between. From germline, CDR1 is SGHRS and CDR2 YFSETQ. The CDR3 spells CASSFGGPNTGELFF. For the CDR3, the DNA is TGCGCCAGCAGCTTCGGGGGGCCAAACACCGGGGAGCTGTTTTTT.

This chain joins TRBV6-2 or TRBV6-3 and TRBJ2-1, with 7 bases aligning to TRBD2. After removal of 5 bases from V and 6 bases from J, the junction contained 4 bases not matched to a gene. In germline, CDR1 is MNHEY, CDR2 SVGEGT. This CDR3 is 13 amino acids long. DNA of the CDR3: TGTGCCAGCAGTAAGACGGGGGGCAATGAGCAGTTCTTC. It translates to CASSKTGGNEQFF.

The gene calls are TRBV7-3 and TRBJ2-5, with D possibly being TRBD1 (6 bases). V gave up 5 bases and J gave up 4 bases, with 11 bases separating them. Germline V CDR1 and CDR2: SGHTA, FQGTGA. There are 13 residues in the CDR3. The CDR3 sequence is CASSVGTLETQYF. Written as DNA, the CDR3 is TGTGCCAGCAGCGTCGGGACACTAGAGACCCAGTACTTC.

Only a few counts were recorded for this clonotype. V is TRBV28 and J is TRBJ2-7; D ambiguous. This CDR3 region has 15 residues. V was trimmed by 4 bases and J by 0 bases, leaving 13 bases between them. Germline V gives CDR1 MDHEN, CDR2 SYDVKM. In nucleotides, the CDR3 is TGTGCCAGCAGTTCCACCCGACAAAACTCCTACGAGCAGTACGTC. It encodes CASSSTRQNSYEQYV.

The rearrangement links TRBV9 to TRBJ1-5; D is possibly TRBD1 (6 bases). The germline V gene encodes CDR1 SGDLS and CDR2 YYNGEE. The CDR3 is made up of 15 amino acids. Trimming removed 4 bases at V and 0 bases at J, with 11 bases between. The CDR3 here is CASSRGADSNQPQHF. The CDR3 nucleotides read TGTGCCAGCAGCCGGGGGGCAGATAGCAATCAGCCCCAGCATTTT.

The table lists this clonotype with a few counts. The gene calls are TRBV5-1 and TRBJ2-6; TRBD2 matches at 7 bases. V gave up 4 bases and J gave up 1 base; unmatched junction bases: 11. Germline CDR1 SGHRS, CDR2 YFSETQ. The length of the CDR3 is 18 residues. The CDR3 region is CASSPVGGTMSGANVLTF. CDR3 sequence (DNA): TGCGCCAGCAGCCCCGTCGGGGGGACCATGTCTGGGGCCAACGTCCTGACTTTC.

This clonotype turned up a few times. The rearrangement links TRBV20-1 to TRBJ2-3, with TRBD2 matching over 14 bases. The V gene end was trimmed by 3 bases and the J gene end by 2 bases; junction bases not matched to a gene: 4. This CDR3 comprises 16 residues. Germline CDR1 is DFQATT and CDR2 is SNEGSKA (reference sequence). CDR3 in DNA: TGCAGTGCTAGTCGACTAGCGGGGGGGAACACAGATACGCAGTATTTT. It yields the protein CSASRLAGGNTDTQYF.